The text below deals with one T cell receptor beta chain. This sample is part of a study of T cell responses to AZD1222 COVID-19 vaccine. Germline values: CDR1 MDHEN, CDR2 SYDVKM. This CDR3 comprises 14 residues. Trimming removed 5 bases from V and 7 bases from J, with 15 bases in between. Libraries were prepared by immunoSEQ multiplex PCR; TCRdb keeps only in-frame clonotypes and omits some of them. The sample consists of roughly 120,000 clones, roughly 90% of them appearing once. The chain has TRBV28 and TRBJ1-5, with a possible D match to TRBD1 (5 bases). The TCR originated in an adult in good health. Sequencing used peripheral blood, obtained on day 0 of AZD1222 vaccination. The CDR3 reads CASSIPGTEQPQHF. The CDR3 region has the DNA TGTGCCAGCAGTATCCCGGGGACGGAACAGCCCCAGCATTTT.